Following are 26 T cell receptor beta chains from one sample sequenced in a study of CD8+CD57+ T cells in acquired aplastic anemia. CDR3 and TCR beta VDJ profiling relied on genomic DNA as the template. TCRdb re-called the reads through MiXCR, storing one row per CDR3 protein. The sample consists of about 160,000 distinct CDR3 sequences, roughly 40% of them appearing once. Source material: sorted CD4+, CD8+, or CD8+CD57+ T cells (not recorded which) from PBMCs. Receptors originate from a human donor in good health.

This chain connects TRBV29-1 to TRBJ2-5, with a weak D call TRBD1 (5 bases). The CDR3 extends over 13 amino acids. Germline-derived CDR1 and CDR2 are SQVTM and ANQGSEA. Trimming cost V 6 bases and J 2 bases, with 13 bases left between them. The CDR3 nucleotides are TGCAGCGTGCGCCGTGACAGTCAAGAGACCCAGTACTTC. It encodes CSVRRDSQETQYF.

This chain uses TRBV15 with TRBJ2-1; 9 bases are a match to TRBD2. The V gene end was trimmed by 8 bases and the J gene end by 8 bases; junction bases not matched to a gene: 10. CDR3 length: 14 residues. The germline gives CDR1 LNHNV, CDR2 YYDKDF (reference sequence). The chain's CDR3 is CATGGGGRLDEQFF. CDR3 coding DNA: TGTGCCACCGGCGGGGGGGGCAGGCTGGATGAGCAGTTCTTC.

This clonotype has at least ten counts. The chain recombines TRBV29-1 with TRBJ2-1; 8 bases agree with TRBD1. J lost 7 bases, V lost 6 bases, and 11 bases had no gene match. The CDR3 extends over 14 amino acids. CDR1 and CDR2 from the germline V gene are SQVTM and ANQGSEA. The CDR3 DNA sequence: TGCAGCGTGCTAGGACAGGGTAGAAAGAATGAGCAGTTCTTC. Its translation: CSVLGQGRKNEQFF.

This chain joins TRBV15 and TRBJ2-7, with a weak D call TRBD2 (6 bases). The CDR3 consists of 15 residues. V lost 1 base to trimming and J lost 5 bases, with 15 bases between them. CDR1 and CDR2 from the germline V gene are LNHNV and YYDKDF (reference sequence). The CDR3 reads CATSRVAGGFHEQYF. The CDR3 nucleotides read TGTGCCACCAGCAGAGTAGCAGGAGGGTTCCACGAGCAGTACTTC.

CDR3 sequence: CASSSTGTSLETQYF. The CDR3 DNA follows: TGCGCCAGCAGCTCAACCGGGACTAGCTTAGAGACCCAGTACTTC. The chain joins TRBV5-1 to TRBJ2-5; 9 positions agree with TRBD2. With V trimmed by 3 bases and J by 4 bases, 7 bases remained unmatched. Germline V gene sequence: CDR1 SGHRS, CDR2 YFSETQ. The CDR3 spans 15 residues.

This clonotype occurred many times. The J gene is TRBJ1-6, the V gene TRBV6-2 or TRBV6-3; D call uncertain. This CDR3 is 15 amino acids long. Germline V gene sequence: CDR1 MNHEY, CDR2 SVGEGT. The V gene lost 7 bases and the J gene lost 9 bases, with 19 bases spanning the gap. The CDR3 region is CASTIRVSRGSPLHF. Written as DNA, the CDR3 is TGTGCCAGCACTATAAGGGTCAGTCGCGGTTCACCCCTCCACTTT.

Many counts were recorded for this clonotype. The V call is TRBV19, the J call TRBJ1-1; D unclear. Germline assignment: CDR1 LNHDA and CDR2 SQIVND (reference sequence). V lost 3 bases, J lost 4 bases, and 9 bases lay in between. The CDR3 spans 13 residues. CDR3 in DNA: TGTGCCAGTAGTATGGACCTTGGCACTGAAGCTTTCTTT. It yields the protein CASSMDLGTEAFF.

The chain links TRBV19 to TRBJ1-1, with D perhaps matching TRBD1 (5 bases). This CDR3 has 14 amino acids. V gave up 9 bases and J gave up 6 bases, with 20 bases separating them. Per germline, CDR1 LNHDA and CDR2 SQIVND (reference sequence). This CDR3 is CASSQDNRTPEAFF. The CDR3 coding sequence is TGTGCCAGCTCCCAGGACAACCGAACCCCTGAAGCTTTCTTT.

The V and J genes are TRBV15 and TRBJ1-5; D unclear. This CDR3 has 14 amino acids. V gave up 3 bases and J gave up 2 bases, with 8 bases separating them. CDR1 and CDR2 from the germline V gene are LNHNV and YYDKDF (reference sequence). DNA for the CDR3: TGTGCCACCAGCAGTGGGCATGGCAATCAGCCCCAGCATTTT. It specifies CATSSGHGNQPQHF. Complete variable domain (other parts from reference TRBV15 and TRBJ1-5): DAMVIQNPRYQVTQFGKPVTLSCSQTLNHNVMYWYQQKSSQAPKLLFHYYDKDFNNEADTPDNFQSRRPNTSFCFLDIRSPGLGDTAMYLCATSSGHGNQPQHFGDGTRLSIL.

Ten or more counts support this clonotype. This chain joins TRBV3-1 and TRBJ1-3, with D perhaps matching TRBD1 (6 bases). Looked up from germline, CDR1 is LGHDT and CDR2 is YNNKEL (reference sequence). This CDR3 has 14 amino acids. V was pared by 5 bases and J by 2 bases, with 10 bases between. Here the CDR3 reads CASSYTGPGNTIYF. The CDR3 DNA reads TGTGCCAGCAGCTACACAGGGCCTGGAAACACCATATATTTT.

V is TRBV7-8 and J is TRBJ1-2; D call uncertain. This CDR3 is built from 14 residues. Germline values: CDR1 SGHVS, CDR2 FQNEAQ. V gave up 5 bases and J gave up 6 bases, with 16 bases separating them. CDR3 amino acids: CASSPNVVADGYTF. The CDR3 DNA reads TGTGCCAGCAGCCCGAACGTCGTCGCGGATGGCTACACCTTC.

The rearrangement joins TRBV27 to TRBJ2-5, with TRBD2 matching 15 bases. Per germline, CDR1 MNHEY and CDR2 SMNVEV (reference sequence). The CDR3 extends over 15 amino acids. After removal of 4 bases from V and 5 bases from J, the junction contained 2 bases not matched to a gene. The DNA of the CDR3 is TGTGCCAGCAGTTGGACTAGCGGGAGGGCGGAGACCCAGTACTTC. Residues: CASSWTSGRAETQYF.

In its sample, this clonotype was seen many times. The gene calls are TRBV6-1 and TRBJ2-3; a possible D gene is TRBD1 (6 bases). The CDR3 totals 15 residues. Germline assignment: CDR1 MNHNS and CDR2 SASEGT. Trimming pared 6 bases from V and 3 bases from J, leaving 16 bases between. The CDR3 DNA follows: TGTGCCAGCAGACAAACAGGGATCGGGACAGATACGCAGTATTTT. It translates to CASRQTGIGTDTQYF.

The rearrangement links TRBV7-8 to TRBJ1-6; D possibly corresponds to TRBD1 (6 bases). The CDR3 runs 14 residues. In germline, CDR1 is SGHVS, CDR2 FQNEAQ. Trimming pared 3 bases from V and 9 bases from J, leaving 12 bases between. The CDR3 sequence: CASSFDRSGSPLHF. The CDR3, as DNA: TGTGCCAGCAGCTTTGACAGGTCGGGTTCACCCCTCCACTTT.

This clonotype was counted many times. The chain recombines TRBV29-1 with TRBJ1-1, with TRBD1 matching over 7 bases. This CDR3 has 16 amino acids. Losses at the gene ends were 0 bases for V and 5 bases for J; bases not matched to a gene: 12. Germline assignment: CDR1 SQVTM and CDR2 ANQGSEA. The CDR3 is CSVEDPPGGWRTEAFF. CDR3 DNA: TGCAGCGTTGAAGATCCGCCAGGGGGTTGGAGGACTGAAGCTTTCTTT.

This clonotype was picked up a small number of times. A much larger clonotype is one base distant, so this may be a read error. The chain links TRBV7-6 to TRBJ2-7; D unresolved. V lost 7 bases and J lost 9, with 22 bases in between. Germline CDR1 reads SGHVS; CDR2 reads FNYEAQ. The CDR3 is 14 amino acids. CDR3 in amino acids: CASTRSLPSFGQYF. The CDR3 DNA is TGTGCCAGCACCAGGAGTCTTCCCTCTTTCGGGCAGTACTTC.

The rearrangement joins TRBV20-1 to TRBJ2-1; 7 nucleotides agree with TRBD1. The DNA end favors TRBJ2-7, so the J call may be wrong. The CDR3 is 12 amino acids. CDR1 and CDR2 from the germline V gene are DFQATT and SNEGSKA (reference sequence). CDR3 DNA: TGCAGGAACCGGGACAGCCCGAACGAGCAGTACTTC. This sequence encodes CRNRDSPNEQYF.

This clonotype occurred many times. The rearrangement joins TRBV20-1 to TRBJ2-3; 12 positions agree with TRBD1. The CDR3 is 19 amino acids. Germline V CDR1 and CDR2: DFQATT, SNEGSKA (reference sequence). Trimming took 3 bases from V and 0 from J; bases not matched to a gene: 13. CDR3 nucleotides: TGCAGTGCTAGGGTACTCGGGACAGGGGGCTTCCCCAGCACAGATACGCAGTATTTT. Translation: CSARVLGTGGFPSTDTQYF.

A few counts support this clonotype. This chain uses TRBV20-1 with TRBJ2-5; the match to TRBD2 covers 8 bases. CDR1 DFQATT and CDR2 SNEGSKA come from the germline V gene (reference sequence). The trim removed 6 bases at V and 2 bases at J, leaving 11 bases unmatched. The CDR3 is 15 residues long. CDR3 protein: CSAPVASGPQETQYF. CDR3 nucleotides: TGCAGTGCCCCGGTGGCTAGCGGGCCACAAGAGACCCAGTACTTC.

This chain uses TRBV29-1 with TRBJ2-7; TRBD2 aligns across 9 bases. Losses at the gene ends were 0 bases for V and 4 bases for J; bases not matched to a gene: 10. The CDR3 is 16 amino acids. Per germline, CDR1 SQVTM and CDR2 ANQGSEA. CDR3 sequence reads: CSVEDLLAGRGYEQYF. CDR3 nucleotides: TGCAGCGTTGAAGATCTTCTAGCGGGAAGAGGGTACGAGCAGTACTTC.

In this sample, this clonotype turned up once. V gene TRBV7-8 combines with J gene TRBJ2-2, with 12 bases fitting TRBD2. Germline trimming cut 7 bases from V and 8 bases from J; bases unmatched to any gene: 5. The germline CDR1 and CDR2 sequences are SGHVS and FQNEAQ. The CDR3 covers 14 residues. The CDR3 spells CASTGLAGSGELFF. The DNA for the CDR3 is TGTGCCAGCACAGGACTAGCGGGATCAGGGGAGCTGTTTTTT.

This clonotype came up once. The chain has TRBV9 and TRBJ2-7, with D perhaps matching TRBD2 (5 bases). With 0 bases removed from V and 2 bases from J, the gap between germline ends came to 9 bases. Germline V gene lookup returns CDR1 SGDLS and CDR2 YYNGEE. The CDR3 length is 14 residues. The CDR3 protein is CASSVGGQAYEQYF. CDR3 DNA sequence: TGTGCCAGCAGCGTAGGAGGGCAAGCCTACGAGCAGTACTTC.

This chain joins TRBV20-1 and TRBJ2-7; weak D call: TRBD2 (5 bases). This CDR3 spans 13 amino acids. CDR1 is DFQATT, CDR2 SNEGSKA, per germline (reference sequence). Trimming cost V 6 bases and J 9 bases, with 21 bases left between them. This CDR3 reads CSASETAAGGQYF. Written as DNA, the CDR3 is TGCAGTGCCTCCGAGACTGCGGCTGGAGGGCAGTACTTC.

This rearrangement joins TRBV9 to TRBJ2-3; D is unclear. CDR1 and CDR2 (germline): SGDLS, YYNGEE. Trimming took off 6 bases at V and 3 bases at J, with 11 bases between the two ends. CDR3 length equals 13 residues. The CDR3 region has the DNA TGTGCCAGCAACGCTAGTCCGACAGATACGCAGTATTTT. It specifies CASNASPTDTQYF.

J is TRBJ2-1 and V is TRBV4-3, with TRBD1 as a possible D gene (6 bases). The length of the CDR3 is 16 residues. Germline CDR1 is LGHNA and CDR2 is YSLEER. V was shortened by 1 base and J by 7 bases, with 17 bases between the two germline ends. The chain's CDR3 is CASSQGFGGARNEQFF. DNA of the CDR3: TGCGCCAGCAGCCAAGGCTTTGGGGGCGCAAGGAATGAGCAGTTCTTC.

On this clonotype: This may be a read error, as it is one base from a much larger clone. The gene calls are TRBV5-6 and TRBJ2-2, with a possible D match to TRBD2 (5 bases). The CDR3 is 15 residues long. From germline, CDR1 is SGHDT and CDR2 YYEEEE. In nucleotides, the CDR3 is TGTGCCAGCAGCTCGGACGGGAAGAACACCGGGGAGCCGTTTTTT. The encoded protein is CASSSDGKNTGEPFF. The complete variable domain, with remaining parts taken from reference TRBV5-6 and TRBJ2-2, reads DAGVTQSPTHLIKTRGQQVTLRCSPKSGHDTVSWYQQALGQGPQFIFQYYEEEERQRGNFPDRFSGHQFPNYSSELNVNALLLGDSALYLCASSSDGKNTGEPFFGEGSRLTVL.